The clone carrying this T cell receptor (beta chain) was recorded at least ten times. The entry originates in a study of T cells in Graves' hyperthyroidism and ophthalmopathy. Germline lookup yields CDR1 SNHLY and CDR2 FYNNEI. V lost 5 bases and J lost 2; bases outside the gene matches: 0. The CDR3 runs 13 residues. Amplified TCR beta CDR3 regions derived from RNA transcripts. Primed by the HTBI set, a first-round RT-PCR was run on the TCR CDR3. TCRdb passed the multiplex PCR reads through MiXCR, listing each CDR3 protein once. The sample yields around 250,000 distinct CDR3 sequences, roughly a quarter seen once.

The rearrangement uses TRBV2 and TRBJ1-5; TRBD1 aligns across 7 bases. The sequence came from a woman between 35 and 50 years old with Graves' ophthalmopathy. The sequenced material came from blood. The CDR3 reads CASSTGGNQPQHF. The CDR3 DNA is TGTGCCAGCAGTACAGGGGGCAATCAGCCCCAGCATTTT. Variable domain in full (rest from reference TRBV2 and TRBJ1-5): EPEVTQTPSHQVTQMGQEVILRCVPISNHLYFYWYRQILGQKVEFLVSFYNNEISEKSEIFDDQFSVERPDGSNFTLKIRSTKLEDSAMYFCASSTGGNQPQHFGDGTRLSIL.